Following are 17 T cell receptor beta chains from one sample sequenced in a study of identical twins. TCRdb reprocessed the 5' RACE reads via MiXCR and lists one record per CDR3 protein. This sample yields about 690,000 distinct CDR3 sequences, of which 21% are seen a single time; approximately 4.3% belongs to the top ten. These same data were also listed under a study on T cells expressing NK-cell markers.

The specimen sequenced was PBMCs. These receptors were collected from a young woman in good health.

This chain connects TRBV7-9 to TRBJ2-7; weak D call: TRBD1 (5 bases). The V gene's germline CDR1 is SEHNR and CDR2 FQNEAQ (reference sequence). There are 14 residues in the CDR3. The ends were cut back, 5 bases at V and 0 bases at J, with 11 bases in the middle. This CDR3 reads CASSGHRSSYEQYF. The DNA of the CDR3 is TGTGCCAGCAGCGGACACAGGAGCTCCTACGAGCAGTACTTC.

Ten or more counts support this clonotype. This rearrangement joins TRBV25-1 to TRBJ2-2, with D unresolved. Germline V gives CDR1 MGHDK, CDR2 SYGVNS. The CDR3 spans 17 residues. V dropped 0 bases and J dropped 7 bases, with 18 bases sitting between them. DNA of the CDR3: TGTGCCAGCAGTGAATATGGAAACCCCCCCGGTGGCGGGGAGCTGTTTTTT. Protein: CASSEYGNPPGGGELFF.

This clonotype came up a few times. The chain combines TRBV20-1 with TRBJ2-2; maybe TRBD2 (5 bases). CDR3 length equals 13 residues. The germline gives CDR1 DFQATT, CDR2 SNEGSKA (reference sequence). V was cut by 5 bases and J by 3 bases, with 10 bases left in between. Here the CDR3 reads CSAAGLHTGELFF. DNA for the CDR3: TGCAGTGCTGCGGGTTTACACACCGGGGAGCTGTTTTTT.

The rearrangement joins TRBV5-6 to TRBJ1-5; 8 bases line up with TRBD1. CDR1 SGHDT and CDR2 YYEEEE come from the germline V gene. V trimming: 0 bases; J trimming: 1 base; junction bases outside the gene matches: 3. This CDR3 has 16 amino acids. The CDR3 sequence: CASSLATGGSNQPQHF. The CDR3 nucleotides are TGTGCCAGCAGCTTGGCCACAGGGGGAAGCAATCAGCCCCAGCATTTT.

This chain uses TRBV6-5 with TRBJ2-3, with a possible D match to TRBD2 (5 bases). V was clipped by 0 bases and J by 2 bases, with 9 bases between them. Germline CDR1 and CDR2: MNHEY and SVGAGI. The CDR3 length is 15 residues. The CDR3, as DNA: TGTGCCAGCAGTTACTCGAGAGCGGTCACAGATACGCAGTATTTT. It is translated as CASSYSRAVTDTQYF.

This clonotype has only a few counts. J is TRBJ2-1 and V is TRBV7-9; D possibly corresponds to TRBD1 (5 bases). The V gene's germline CDR1 is SEHNR and CDR2 FQNEAQ (reference sequence). The CDR3 runs to 16 residues. Trimming cost V 0 bases and J 5 bases, with 14 bases left between them. The CDR3 is CASSLAPGSWNNEQFF. The CDR3 nucleotides are TGTGCCAGCAGCTTAGCCCCAGGGTCGTGGAACAATGAGCAGTTCTTC.

V and J are TRBV6-2 or TRBV6-3 and TRBJ1-1; 9 nucleotides agree with TRBD1. V dropped 11 bases and J dropped 5; count of bases not matched to a gene: 9. Germline V gene data show CDR1 as MNHEY and CDR2 as SVGEGT. The length of the CDR3 is 13 residues. The CDR3 protein is CACRTGVMTEAFF. CDR3 in DNA: TGTGCCTGTAGGACAGGGGTGATGACTGAAGCTTTCTTT.

The chain recombines TRBV29-1 with TRBJ1-1; no firm D call. Germline CDR1 and CDR2: SQVTM and ANQGSEA. Trimming cost V 6 bases and J 3 bases, with 8 bases left between them. CDR3 length equals 11 residues. CDR3 in DNA: TGCAGCGTCAGGAAGGACACTGAAGCTTTCTTT. Translated, it gives CSVRKDTEAFF.

This clonotype appeared a few times. V and J are TRBV5-1 and TRBJ2-1; no definite D call. V was clipped by 2 bases and J by 0 bases, with 15 bases between them. The CDR3 consists of 17 residues. The germline V gene encodes CDR1 SGHRS and CDR2 YFSETQ. CDR3 protein: CASSFPVAVPSYNEQFF. The CDR3 DNA reads as TGCGCCAGCAGCTTCCCTGTCGCGGTGCCCTCCTACAATGAGCAGTTCTTC.

J is TRBJ2-3 and V is TRBV19; TRBD1 might be the D (5 bases). From germline, CDR1 is LNHDA and CDR2 SQIVND (reference sequence). The CDR3 has 16 amino acids. V shed 8 bases and J shed 0 bases, with 18 bases lying between them. The CDR3 DNA is TGTGCCAGTTCCCCCGGAGTAGGGGAAAGCACAGATACGCAGTATTTT. This encodes CASSPGVGESTDTQYF.

This clonotype was observed a few times. This sequence joins TRBV6-1 and TRBJ2-3; TRBD2 agrees at 9 bases. With 5 bases clipped from V and 4 bases from J, the junction kept 7 bases outside the gene matches. The CDR3 runs to 15 residues. CDR1 and CDR2 (germline): MNHNS, SASEGT. CDR3 sequence: CASSPISGSPDTQYF. CDR3 in DNA: TGTGCCAGCAGTCCTATTAGCGGGAGCCCAGATACGCAGTATTTT.

This clonotype was seen ten or more times. The rearrangement links TRBV20-1 to TRBJ2-1; 7 bases are a match to TRBD2. The length of the CDR3 is 16 residues. J gave up 4 bases and V 0 bases, and 9 bases lay outside the gene matches. Germline V gene data show CDR1 as DFQATT and CDR2 as SNEGSKA (reference sequence). The CDR3 reads CSARDLQAGFYNEQFF. The CDR3 bases are TGCAGTGCTAGAGATCTGCAAGCGGGGTTTTACAATGAGCAGTTCTTC.

This clonotype was seen at least ten times. The J gene is TRBJ2-5, the V gene TRBV5-1, with D tentatively TRBD1 or TRBD2 (5 bases each). Germline CDR1 and CDR2: SGHRS and YFSETQ. Trimming pared 0 bases from V and 2 bases from J, leaving 11 bases between. CDR3 size: 15 residues. The CDR3 loop reads CASSLAGAGQETQYF. CDR3 sequence (DNA): TGCGCCAGCAGCTTGGCCGGGGCAGGACAAGAGACCCAGTACTTC. Full variable domain (missing parts from reference TRBV5-1 and TRBJ2-5): KAGVTQTPRYLIKTRGQQVTLSCSPISGHRSVSWYQQTPGQGLQFLFEYFSETQRNKGNFPGRFSGRQFSNSRSEMNVSTLELGDSALYLCASSLAGAGQETQYFGPGTRLLVL.

This clonotype was detected ten times or more. The chain carries TRBV29-1 and TRBJ1-5; no definite D call. Per germline, CDR1 SQVTM and CDR2 ANQGSEA. There are 12 residues in the CDR3. V was clipped by 4 bases and J by 7 bases, with 11 bases between them. CDR3 in amino acids: CSVAQAGQPQHF. For the CDR3, the DNA is TGCAGCGTTGCGCAGGCCGGACAGCCCCAGCATTTT.

This clonotype was picked up one time. This chain joins TRBV20-1 and TRBJ2-3; D may be TRBD2 (6 bases). Germline CDR1 is DFQATT and CDR2 is SNEGSKA (reference sequence). This CDR3 contains 8 residues. The V gene lost 5 bases and the J gene lost 14 bases, with 8 bases spanning the gap. The CDR3 here is CSAGTRYF. The CDR3 DNA follows: TGCAGTGCTGGGACTCGGTATTTT.

The chain carries TRBV5-1 and TRBJ2-1; 9 nucleotides agree with TRBD1. The CDR3 runs 17 residues. Germline-derived CDR1 and CDR2 are SGHRS and YFSETQ. J gave up 4 bases and V 4 bases, and 12 bases lay outside the gene matches. DNA for the CDR3: TGCGCCAGCAGCGTCCCGGGACAGGGAATCGGGTACAATGAGCAGTTCTTC. It translates to CASSVPGQGIGYNEQFF. Based on the CDR3 plus reference TRBV5-1 and TRBJ2-1, the full variable domain is KAGVTQTPRYLIKTRGQQVTLSCSPISGHRSVSWYQQTPGQGLQFLFEYFSETQRNKGNFPGRFSGRQFSNSRSEMNVSTLELGDSALYLCASSVPGQGIGYNEQFFGPGTRLTVL.

The chain couples TRBV5-1 to TRBJ2-3; 8 bases map to TRBD2. This CDR3 has 17 residues. J gave up 3 bases and V 4 bases, and 13 bases lay outside the gene matches. From germline, CDR1 is SGHRS and CDR2 YFSETQ. This CDR3 reads CASSPGDGAGGTDTQYF. The DNA for the CDR3 is TGCGCCAGCAGCCCTGGCGACGGGGCGGGGGGAACAGATACGCAGTATTTT.